The 14 T cell receptor beta chains below were found in one sample sequenced in a study of cytotoxic CD8 clonotypes in ibrutinib-treated CLL. Clones were sequenced by immunoSEQ multiplex PCR, and TCRdb holds only the in-frame ones, with some missing. The sample has around 140,000 clones, approximately 75% seen once; the top ten hold approximately 30%. The sample in question was PBMCs, obtained after 12 months of ibrutinib treatment. The origin of the receptors is a human donor with chronic lymphocytic leukemia.

The chain carries TRBV7-9 and TRBJ2-3, with unresolved D. V was pared by 1 base and J by 2 bases, with 7 bases between. The CDR3 extends over 14 amino acids. The germline CDR1 and CDR2 sequences are SEHNR and FQNEAQ (reference sequence). DNA for the CDR3: TGTGCCAGCAGCTTAGAAGGGTTCACAGATACGCAGTATTTT. Its protein is CASSLEGFTDTQYF. The full variable domain, rest sourced from reference TRBV7-9 and TRBJ2-3, is DTGVSQNPRHKITKRGQNVTFRCDPISEHNRLYWYRQTLGQGPEFLTYFQNEAQLEKSRLLSDRFSAERPKGSFSTLEIQRTEQGDSAMYLCASSLEGFTDTQYFGPGTRLTVL.

This sequence joins TRBV6-1 and TRBJ1-2, with a weak D call TRBD1 (5 bases). Germline CDR1 and CDR2: MNHNS and SASEGT. V dropped 0 bases and J dropped 2 bases, with 10 bases sitting between them. The CDR3 totals 15 residues. Written as DNA, the CDR3 is TGTGCCAGCAGTGAAGCCACAACAGGAAACTATGGCTACACCTTC. This codes for CASSEATTGNYGYTF.

V is TRBV10-3 and J is TRBJ1-2, with D hard to call. The germline CDR1 and CDR2 sequences are ENHRY and SYGVKD. V was cut by 7 bases and J by 0 bases, with 12 bases left in between. The CDR3 is 14 residues long. The CDR3 loop is CAITRETSNYGYTF. CDR3 bases: TGTGCCATCACGAGGGAAACTTCTAACTATGGCTACACCTTC.

The count of this clone is one. V gene TRBV7-6 combines with J gene TRBJ2-7, with D tentatively TRBD1 or TRBD2 (6 bases each). Trimming pared 3 bases from V and 5 bases from J, leaving 14 bases between. CDR3 size: 14 residues. In germline, CDR1 is SGHVS, CDR2 FNYEAQ. DNA for the CDR3: TGTGCCAGCAGCTTGGACGAGGGGGGACACGAGCAGTACTTC. Protein sequence: CASSLDEGGHEQYF.

J is TRBJ2-1 and V is TRBV15, with D unresolved. There are 21 residues in the CDR3. Germline V gene sequence: CDR1 LNHNV, CDR2 YYDKDF (reference sequence). The V and J ends lost 0 bases and 0 bases respectively, with 24 bases between them. CDR3: CATSRDRAKTSGYSSYNEQFF. The CDR3 DNA reads as TGTGCCACCAGCAGAGATAGGGCCAAGACCAGTGGGTACAGCTCCTACAATGAGCAGTTCTTC.

The chain uses TRBV25-1 and TRBJ1-4, with unresolved D. Trimming cost V 0 bases and J 8 bases, with 10 bases left between them. This CDR3 comprises 14 residues. CDR1 is MGHDK, CDR2 SYGVNS, per germline. The CDR3 sequence is CASSEYGFQEKLFF. In DNA form, the CDR3 reads TGTGCCAGCAGTGAATATGGCTTCCAGGAAAAACTGTTTTTT.

This clone has only one observation. V usage is TRBV4-1 and J usage is TRBJ2-3; 11 positions match TRBD2. The CDR3 totals 18 residues. The V gene end was trimmed by 0 bases and the J gene end by 4 bases; junction bases not matched to a gene: 9. Germline-derived CDR1 and CDR2 are MGHRA and YSYEKL. Here the CDR3 reads CASSQEGGTSGISDTQYF. CDR3 DNA sequence: TGCGCCAGCAGCCAAGAGGGCGGGACTAGCGGAATATCAGATACGCAGTATTTT.

This clone was found a few times. This chain joins TRBV6-5 and TRBJ1-2, with no clear D. CDR3 length: 13 residues. Germline CDR1 is MNHEY and CDR2 is SVGAGI. V shed 7 bases and J shed 0 bases, with 9 bases lying between them. CDR3 coding DNA: TGTGCCAGCACCCAACGTTCTAACTATGGCTACACCTTC. The encoded protein is CASTQRSNYGYTF.

This clone was observed a handful of times. V usage is TRBV11-3 and J usage is TRBJ2-1; D remains unclear. The germline gives CDR1 SGHNT, CDR2 YENEEA. CDR3 length: 15 residues. V lost 1 base to trimming and J lost 0 bases, with 7 bases between them. As DNA, the CDR3 is TGTGCCAGCAGCTTAGGCCCGATCTCCTACAATGAGCAGTTCTTC. Translating gives CASSLGPISYNEQFF. The whole variable domain, remainder taken from reference TRBV11-3 and TRBJ2-1, is EAGVVQSPRYKIIEKKQPVAFWCNPISGHNTLYWYLQNLGQGPELLIRYENEEAVDDSQLPKDRFSAERLKGVDSTLKIQPAELGDSAVYLCASSLGPISYNEQFFGPGTRLTVL.

This chain links TRBV7-9 with TRBJ1-1, with TRBD1 identical over 9 bases. This CDR3 has 15 residues. The ends lost 5 bases at V and 0 bases at J; junction bases unmatched: 4. CDR1 is SEHNR, CDR2 FQNEAQ, per germline (reference sequence). In DNA form, the CDR3 reads TGTGCCAGCAGCCATAACAGGGGGCTGAACACTGAAGCTTTCTTT. Translated, it gives CASSHNRGLNTEAFF.

The J gene is TRBJ2-7, the V gene TRBV5-1; D perhaps matches TRBD1 (5 bases). V lost 4 bases, J lost 4 bases, and 15 bases lay in between. The CDR3 sequence is 14 residues long. Germline V CDR1 and CDR2: SGHRS, YFSETQ. CDR3 in amino acids: CASSPGQNRYEQYF. CDR3 DNA: TGCGCCAGCAGCCCAGGGCAGAACAGGTACGAGCAGTACTTC.

The chain joins TRBV7-9 to TRBJ1-4, with unresolved D. Germline CDR1 and CDR2: SEHNR and FQNEAQ (reference sequence). The CDR3 contains 15 residues. V dropped 4 bases and J dropped 6 bases, with 15 bases sitting between them. The CDR3 DNA sequence: TGTGCCAGCAGCTCAGGTCAAGGGTATGATGAAAAACTGTTTTTT. Its protein product is CASSSGQGYDEKLFF.

The chain employs TRBV2 and TRBJ1-2; a possible D gene is TRBD1 (6 bases). The CDR3 loop spans 14 amino acids. Germline V gene sequence: CDR1 SNHLY, CDR2 FYNNEI. Deletions cut 3 bases from V and 7 bases from J, with 15 bases between. CDR3 DNA sequence: TGTGCCAGCAGTGATAGGCAACAGGGTCGTGGCTACACCTTC. Translation: CASSDRQQGRGYTF.

This chain uses TRBV9 with TRBJ2-7; D is possibly TRBD2 (5 bases). CDR3 size: 16 residues. Trimming took 0 bases from V and 3 from J, leaving 16 bases between them. Germline V gives CDR1 SGDLS, CDR2 YYNGEE. Here the CDR3 DNA reads TGTGCCAGCAGCGTAGCATTGGCTAGCCGAGACTACGAGCAGTACTTC. Protein product: CASSVALASRDYEQYF.